This T cell receptor beta chain was sequenced in a study of technical replicates of blood from a handful of donors. The CDR3 extends over 15 amino acids. J lost 6 bases, V lost 5 bases, and 6 bases had no gene match. The germline gives CDR1 WNHNN, CDR2 SYGVQD (reference sequence). Assay: immunoSEQ multiplex PCR; the TCRdb copy retains only in-frame clones and omits some. This table holds around 100,000 clones, around 96% found once. This receptor was taken from a human donor in good health. The J gene is TRBJ2-1, the V gene TRBV10-1; 11 bases map to TRBD2. The specimen sequenced was T cells isolated from PBMCs. The CDR3 region is CASSSLAGGSNEQFF. The DNA of the CDR3 is TGCGCCAGCAGTTCTCTAGCGGGAGGTTCCAATGAGCAGTTCTTC.